The next 2 T cell receptor beta chains were all read from a single sample in a study of spatial heterogeneity in lung cancer. Whole-study findings and limits: Expanded intratumoral alpha and beta TCR counts tracked tumor mutation counts.

These receptors lack a known antigen. Time point described: sample taken at primary tumor resection. TCRdb ran MiXCR on the 5' RACE reads and lists one entry per CDR3 protein. The sample lists fewer than 15,000 distinct CDR3 sequences, around 3.8% occurring once. This specimen was lung tumor tissue, taken at surgery. These receptors came from a male donor with early-stage non-small cell lung cancer.

The sample holds many counts of this clonotype. V usage is TRBV7-3 and J usage is TRBJ2-1, with no clear D. This CDR3 comprises 13 residues. Between the trimmed V and J ends, which lost 0 bases and 5 bases, there was a span of 5 bases. CDR1 and CDR2 from the germline V gene are SGHTA and FQGTGA. In DNA form, the CDR3 reads TGTGCCAGCAGCTTAACAGGGAACAATGAGCAGTTCTTC. It is translated as CASSLTGNNEQFF. The whole variable domain, filled in from reference TRBV7-3 and TRBJ2-1, reads GAGVSQTPSNKVTEKGKYVELRCDPISGHTALYWYRQSLGQGPEFLIYFQGTGAADDSGLPNDRFFAVRPEGSVSTLKIQRTERGDSAVYLCASSLTGNNEQFFGPGTRLTVL.

This clonotype was picked up many times. The rearrangement links TRBV7-9 to TRBJ2-7; D remains unclear. V lost 1 base to trimming and J lost 6 bases, with 10 bases between them. The CDR3 length is 13 residues. CDR1 and CDR2 (germline): SEHNR, FQNEAQ (reference sequence). CDR3 DNA sequence: TGTGCCAGCAGCTTAGGGTGGCCTTCCGAGCAGTACTTC. Translating it yields CASSLGWPSEQYF.